This T cell receptor beta chain was captured by sequencing in a study of blood T cell repertoires in COVID-19. Study overall: Spain, Italy and the United States supplied samples that represented acute and convalescent COVID-19. T cells, B-cell-depleted T cells, or PBMCs provided the cDNA or gDNA that served as material.

Study processing details: Amplification from reference gene primers served as the basis for estimated nucleated cell counts. Profiling relied on immunoSEQ multiplex PCR, and the TCRdb table lists in-frame clones only, not all of them. V, J and clone size were drawn from that table, and D and trimming were deduced from the DNA. The sample has over 70,000 clones; under 90% are singletons. This CDR3 region has 13 residues. V was pared by 6 bases and J by 0 bases, with 8 bases between. Per the germline V gene, CDR1 is MDHEN and CDR2 is SYDVKM. V and J are TRBV28 and TRBJ1-2; D gene ambiguous. The source material was peripheral blood. The sequence was collected from a woman aged 55-75 years with acute or convalescent COVID-19. The CDR3 spells CASRRRANYGYTF. CDR3 nucleotides: TGTGCCAGCAGACGCCGAGCTAACTATGGCTACACCTTC.